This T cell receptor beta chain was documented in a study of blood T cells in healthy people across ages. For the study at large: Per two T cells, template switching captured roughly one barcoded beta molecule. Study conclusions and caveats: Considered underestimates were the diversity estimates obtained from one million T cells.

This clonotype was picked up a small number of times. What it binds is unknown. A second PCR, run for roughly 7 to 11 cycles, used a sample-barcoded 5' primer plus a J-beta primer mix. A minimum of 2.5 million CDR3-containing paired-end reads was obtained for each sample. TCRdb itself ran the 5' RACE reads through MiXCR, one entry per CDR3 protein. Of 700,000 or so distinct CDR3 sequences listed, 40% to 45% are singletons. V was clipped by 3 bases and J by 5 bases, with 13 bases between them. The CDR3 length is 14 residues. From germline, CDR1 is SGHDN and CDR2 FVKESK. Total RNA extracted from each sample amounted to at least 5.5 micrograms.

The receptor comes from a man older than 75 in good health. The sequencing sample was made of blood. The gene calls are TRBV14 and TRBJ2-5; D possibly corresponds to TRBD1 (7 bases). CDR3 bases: TGTGCCAGCAGCCAGGGGGCGGGACAGGAGACCCAGTACTTC. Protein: CASSQGAGQETQYF.